This T cell receptor (beta chain) was identified in a study of identical twins (dated by TCRdb to between 2015 and 2016). Study-wide context: To test whether fetal clonotypes persist, the study used deep sequencing on TCR alpha and beta repertoires from monozygotic twins, unrelated adults of various ages, and cord blood. To rule out contamination, the twin experiments were replicated at different times with different library preparation protocols.

This clonotype was observed a handful of times. Its antigen target is currently unknown. Base qualities are not provided; no much larger clone lies one nucleotide away. The method behind the library was 5' RACE. These reads were obtained on an Illumina HiSeq 2000. Template switching added a universal primer binding site, and the final cDNA carried a unique molecular identifier that allowed TCR cDNA molecules to be counted accurately. First-strand cDNA for TCR alpha and beta chains was synthesized from specific primers in the conserved constant-segment region. Each cDNA library was double barcoded, with a SMART-Mk sample barcode plus Illumina barcodes, to control for contamination. TruSeq adapter sequences, together with Illumina sample barcodes, were added in two successive PCR steps. The Illumina HiSeq platform was used with custom primers to sequence TCR alpha and beta cDNA libraries. In the source study's methods: MiGEC was used to process raw reads and extract unique molecular identifiers, and MiXCR was used to find CDR3 positions. For each individual, recombination models were inferred using an EM algorithm with the repgenHMM and IGoR tools. Shared clonotypes were analyzed with the tcR package in R, and sharing was normalized by the product of cloneset sizes. Out-of-frame nonproductive sequences were analyzed to study raw recombination free of thymic and clonal selection effects. TCRdb trimmed the raw reads at Q25, called clones with MiXCR and kept productive beta chains. A single entry per CDR3 protein holds the most common genes and DNA from its merged rows. The authors' filters were not applied to this entry. The table for this sample lists approximately 590,000 distinct CDR3 sequences; 9% to 10% of them were counted only once. The leading ten clones occupy approximately 3.2% of the sample.

The CDR3 covers 17 residues, taking in both the cysteine and the phenylalanine. Only the CDR3 DNA stays, 51 bases, in frame from base 1. For CDR1 and CDR2, the germline V gene lists SGHVS and FQNEAQ. V is clipped by 7 bases and J by 0 bases, and the sequence between their germline boundaries is 21 bases long. All donors were healthy Caucasians. The twin cohort consisted of three pairs of female monozygotic twins, all aged roughly 18 to 29 years. Peripheral blood mononuclear cells were used as the source from which RNA for TCR libraries was isolated. Overall results and qualifications from the work: Compared with coincidental sharing between unrelated individuals, an excess of low generation-probability sequences was observed among out-of-frame TCR alpha sequences shared between twins. Invariant T cells such as MAIT and iNKT could partly confound zero-insertion analyses, though diverse VJ usage argued against this for most clonotypes. Because the same donors could not be followed over many years, the conclusions depended on cross-sectional statistical analysis. In monozygotic twins, out-of-frame TCR alpha sharing was systematically underestimated by recombination models, although the models agreed with sharing between unrelated individuals. Excess twin sharing in beta out-of-frame sequences was weaker because fewer shared sequences lowered the signal-to-noise ratio. Abundant cord blood beta clonotypes had fewer insertions, young adult naive repertoires showed a similar but weaker trend, and memory repertoires showed no such trend.

Separately, the same data were catalogued under a study of yellow fever vaccine responses in identical twins. That second publication adds: According to the authors, the vaccine-induced T cell response in identical twins seemed to be partly convergent and partly specific to each individual. In identical twins, the study followed T cell clones that responded to the vaccine with precision.

This TCR was sampled from a woman between 18 and 30 years old in good health. The receptor chain draws on TRBV7-8 and TRBJ1-2; no D segment can be confidently identified. Sequences were obtained from PBMCs. The DNA sequence follows: TGTGCCAGCACCCAAGGGCATGGACCCCCTACTAACTATGGCTACACCTTC. Its protein product is CASTQGHGPPTNYGYTF.